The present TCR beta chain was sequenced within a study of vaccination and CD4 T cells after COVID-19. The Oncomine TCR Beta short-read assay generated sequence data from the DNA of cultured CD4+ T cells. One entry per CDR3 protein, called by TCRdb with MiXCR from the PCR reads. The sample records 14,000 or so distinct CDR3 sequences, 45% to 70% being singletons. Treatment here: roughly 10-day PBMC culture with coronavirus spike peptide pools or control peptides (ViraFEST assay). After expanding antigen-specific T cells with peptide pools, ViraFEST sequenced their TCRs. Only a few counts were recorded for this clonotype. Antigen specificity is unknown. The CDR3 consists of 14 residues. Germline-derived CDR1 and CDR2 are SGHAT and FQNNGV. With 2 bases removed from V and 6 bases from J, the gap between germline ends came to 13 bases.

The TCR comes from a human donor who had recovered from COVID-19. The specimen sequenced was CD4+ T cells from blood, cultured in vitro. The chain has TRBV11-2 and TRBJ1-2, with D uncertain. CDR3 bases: TGTGCCAGCAGCTTACCCTACAGCTACAATGGCTACACCTTC. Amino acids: CASSLPYSYNGYTF.